This T cell receptor (beta chain) was identified in a study of cytomegalovirus exposure and HLA in healthy donors. Study findings and constraints: TCR beta chains numbering approximately 150 were designated cytomegalovirus-associated.

This clone was seen a handful of times. Its antigen is still unknown. The PCR had 60 Vbeta and 13 Jbeta primers. The data were produced by immunoSEQ multiplex PCR, yet TCRdb's version contains in-frame clones alone and is incomplete. The sample includes some 86,000 clones, about 72% of them seen just once. CDR3 length: 16 residues. After removal of 0 bases from V and 10 bases from J, the junction contained 10 bases not matched to a gene. Germline V gene sequence: CDR1 SGHNT, CDR2 YYREEE (reference sequence). The chain recombines TRBV5-4 with TRBJ1-6, with 7 bases lining up with TRBD1. This clonotype originated in a man under 40 in good health and CMV-seronegative. Sequenced material: PBMCs. The CDR3: CASSLGGRQGDSPLHF. CDR3 DNA: TGTGCCAGCAGCTTGGGGGGGAGACAGGGAGACTCACCCCTCCACTTT. The whole variable domain, filled in from reference TRBV5-4 and TRBJ1-6, reads ETGVTQSPTHLIKTRGQQVTLRCSSQSGHNTVSWYQQALGQGPQFIFQYYREEENGRGNFPPRFSGLQFPNYSSELNVNALELDDSALYLCASSLGGRQGDSPLHFGNGTRLTVT.